This T cell receptor (beta chain) originates from a study of human T cells and chemical hapten exposure. Study details: Patients having alopecia areata, totalis or universalis were mostly female. Variability of per-sample TCR yields stemmed mainly from small differences in pooled library volume.

This clonotype has more than one count but fewer than ten. The V end was cut by 5 bases, the J end by 3 bases, with 10 bases between. From germline, CDR1 is SGHTA and CDR2 FQGTGA. The CDR3 runs 13 residues. It was the library that attached unique molecular identifiers to individual cDNA molecules. TCRdb itself ran the RACE reads through MiXCR, one entry per CDR3 protein. There are about 89,000 distinct CDR3 sequences in the sample; 11% occur only once, and roughly 2.3% lies in the top ten. This sample's time point: patch test 2, 6 weeks after DPC sensitization. Treatment denoted: therapeutic diphenylcyclopropenone sensitization with weekly scalp DPC.

The source was whole blood, collected in connection with sensitization to the hapten diphenylcyclopropenone (DPC). The TCR was taken from a man aged 40-49 years with alopecia areata. Some clones in this sample may be carry-over from other donors' samples. The rearrangement links TRBV7-3 to TRBJ2-5; D is tentatively TRBD1 or TRBD2 (5 bases each). The CDR3 sequence is CASSQGPKETQYF. Here the CDR3 DNA reads TGTGCCAGCAGCCAGGGACCCAAAGAGACCCAGTACTTC.